Listed below are T cell receptor beta chains from one sample, sequenced in a study of T cells in Graves' hyperthyroidism and ophthalmopathy. TCRdb re-called the multiplex PCR reads with MiXCR, one entry per CDR3 protein. The sample includes around 380,000 distinct CDR3 sequences, roughly 12% of them seen just once. The sequenced material came from blood. These receptors all come from a man younger than 40 with Graves' hyperthyroidism that later progressed to Graves' ophthalmopathy. CDR3s include the opening cysteine and the closing phenylalanine or tryptophan. The D gene is left open where the match is weak.

CDR3 | length | J | D | V
CASSERGGRLSYNEQFF | 17 | TRBJ2-1 | TRBD2 | TRBV11-2
CASSQDIGWGEFF | 13 | TRBJ2-1 | - | TRBV4-2
CSARDNSGANVLTF | 14 | TRBJ2-6 | - | TRBV20-1
CASITPGGASYNSPLHF | 17 | TRBJ1-6 | - | TRBV28
CASSYVDSGADTQYF | 15 | TRBJ2-3 | - | TRBV5-4
CASSLASGQEGTEAFF | 16 | TRBJ1-1 | TRBD1 | TRBV7-2
CASSQDEPRGKTQYF | 15 | TRBJ2-5 | - | TRBV4-1
CASSLRVGALGETQYF | 16 | TRBJ2-5 | - | TRBV11-2
CASSLGTLGEKLFF | 14 | TRBJ1-4 | - | TRBV5-6
CSARRQGGSYEQYF | 14 | TRBJ2-7 | TRBD1 | TRBV20-1
CASSLARPSYEQYF | 14 | TRBJ2-7 | - | TRBV7-9
CASSQVGGAQTEAFF | 15 | TRBJ1-1 | - | TRBV4-1
CASSLEATTYEQYF | 14 | TRBJ2-7 | - | TRBV11-2
CASSISNQRPQHF | 13 | TRBJ1-5 | - | TRBV27
CASSLGPRNYNEQFF | 15 | TRBJ2-1 | - | TRBV5-1
CASSHGQTYGYTF | 13 | TRBJ1-2 | - | TRBV14
CSAHDRENTEAFF | 13 | TRBJ1-1 | TRBD1 | TRBV20-1
CASSFPGGPTEAFF | 14 | TRBJ1-1 | TRBD1 | TRBV5-5
CASSLRGGSYTDTQYF | 16 | TRBJ2-3 | - | TRBV28
CASREGGYTF | 10 | TRBJ1-2 | - | TRBV6-1
CASSPLSAGTEAFF | 14 | TRBJ1-1 | - | TRBV28
CASSLGSVHSNTEAFF | 16 | TRBJ1-1 | - | TRBV13
CASSRGLNYQPQHF | 14 | TRBJ1-5 | - | TRBV7-2
CASTAGNTEAFF | 12 | TRBJ1-1 | - | TRBV6-1
CASSLGVRMNTVAFF | 15 | TRBJ1-1 | - | TRBV7-2
CAISDTGGGVTQYF | 14 | TRBJ2-5 | TRBD1 | TRBV10-3
CSAKRGGTSTDTQYF | 15 | TRBJ2-3 | - | TRBV20-1
CASSAGTAHDQPQHF | 15 | TRBJ1-5 | TRBD1 | TRBV6-2/TRBV6-3
CASSSPISPGRGNTEAFF | 18 | TRBJ1-1 | - | TRBV7-3
CASSLAGQNYEQYF | 14 | TRBJ2-7 | - | TRBV5-1
CASSPALTGSDTEAFF | 16 | TRBJ1-1 | - | TRBV18
CASSFPSYEQYF | 12 | TRBJ2-7 | - | TRBV7-2
CASSHSTVELFF | 12 | TRBJ2-2 | - | TRBV3-1
CASSYPTSGQETQYF | 15 | TRBJ2-5 | TRBD2 | TRBV6-2/TRBV6-3
CASSGGQVAGGELFF | 15 | TRBJ2-2 | - | TRBV6-1
CASSDGWYEQYF | 12 | TRBJ2-7 | - | TRBV5-1
CASSPRGTGTYDQYF | 15 | TRBJ2-7 | TRBD1 | TRBV3-1
CASGLGAGNTLNEQFF | 16 | TRBJ2-1 | - | TRBV12-5
CASSLRSGGNMRTQYF | 16 | TRBJ2-5 | TRBD2 | TRBV5-8
CASSLLSRRGRPGTQYF | 17 | TRBJ2-5 | - | TRBV28
CASSLWTGHTGELFF | 15 | TRBJ2-2 | TRBD1 | TRBV3-1
CASRGQFSYNEQFF | 14 | TRBJ2-1 | TRBD1 | TRBV11-2
CASSRRGGSGNTIYF | 15 | TRBJ1-3 | - | TRBV3-1
CASSIIDSGANVLTF | 15 | TRBJ2-6 | - | TRBV19
CASSLDAGGNEKLFF | 15 | TRBJ1-4 | TRBD1 | TRBV7-8
CASSLGQGNTF | 11 | TRBJ1-2 | - | TRBV28
CSVDLGQHYEQYF | 13 | TRBJ2-7 | TRBD1 | TRBV29-1
CASSQDSGGGRRQETQYF | 18 | TRBJ2-5 | TRBD2 | TRBV4-1
CASSSGSPQYF | 11 | TRBJ2-5 | - | TRBV6-2/TRBV6-3
CSARDGLLRGKTQYF | 15 | TRBJ2-5 | - | TRBV20-1